This T cell receptor beta chain was identified in a study of CXCR3-negative and CXCR3-positive naive CD8 T cells. Regarding the study as a whole: The naive subsets expressed comparable surface CD5, and the authors inferred TCR strength from TRB CDR3 properties. Naive cells positive for CXCR3 carried more hydrophobic TRB CDR3s than CXCR3-negative ones.

The germline V gene has CDR1 SGHAT and CDR2 FQNNGV. The CDR3 has 16 amino acids. Carrying UMI labels, the TRB cDNA libraries were prepared through 5' RACE. TCRdb re-called the 5' RACE reads and shows each CDR3 protein once, DNA omitted. The sample data list 5,000 to 7,000 distinct CDR3 sequences. Concerning this clonotype: Its target is unknown.

V is TRBV11-2 and J is TRBJ2-5; the D call of TRBD2 rests on TCRdb alone, since no DNA is present to check it. The material sequenced was naive CXCR3+ CD8+ T cells from blood. Described subset: CD45RO-CCR7+CD27+CD95- naive CD8+ T cells expressing CXCR3 (TNR3+). The clonotype comes from a human donor in good health. Some clones in this sample may be carry-over from other donors' samples. The CDR3 sequence is CASSQTLAGEEETQYF.